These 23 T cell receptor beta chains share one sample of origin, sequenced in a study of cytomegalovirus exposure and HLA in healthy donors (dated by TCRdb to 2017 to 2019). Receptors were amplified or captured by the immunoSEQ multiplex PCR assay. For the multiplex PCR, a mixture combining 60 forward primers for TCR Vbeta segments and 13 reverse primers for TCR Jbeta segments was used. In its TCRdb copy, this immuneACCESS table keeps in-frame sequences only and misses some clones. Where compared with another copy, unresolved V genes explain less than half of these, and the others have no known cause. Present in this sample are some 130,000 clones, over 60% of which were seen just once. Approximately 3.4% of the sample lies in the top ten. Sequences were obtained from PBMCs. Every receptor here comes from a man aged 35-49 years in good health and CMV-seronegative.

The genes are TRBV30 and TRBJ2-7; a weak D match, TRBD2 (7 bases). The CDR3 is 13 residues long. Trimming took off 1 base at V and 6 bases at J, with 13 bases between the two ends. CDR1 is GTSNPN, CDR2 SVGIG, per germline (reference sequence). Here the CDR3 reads CAWSAGGATEQYF. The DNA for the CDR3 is TGTGCCTGGAGTGCGGGGGGCGCAACCGAGCAGTACTTC.

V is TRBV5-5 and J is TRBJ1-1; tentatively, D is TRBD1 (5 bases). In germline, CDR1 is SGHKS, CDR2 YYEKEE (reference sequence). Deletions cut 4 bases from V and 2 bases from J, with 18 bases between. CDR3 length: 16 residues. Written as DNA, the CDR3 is TGTGCCAGCAGCCTAGCGCGTCAACAGGTTAACACTGAAGCTTTCTTT. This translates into CASSLARQQVNTEAFF.

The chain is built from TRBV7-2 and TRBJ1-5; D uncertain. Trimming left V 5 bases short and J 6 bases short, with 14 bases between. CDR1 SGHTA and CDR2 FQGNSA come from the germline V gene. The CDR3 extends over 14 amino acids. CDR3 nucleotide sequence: TGTGCCAGCAGCCCGACTACTAAGGGTCAGCCCCAGCATTTT. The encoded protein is CASSPTTKGQPQHF.

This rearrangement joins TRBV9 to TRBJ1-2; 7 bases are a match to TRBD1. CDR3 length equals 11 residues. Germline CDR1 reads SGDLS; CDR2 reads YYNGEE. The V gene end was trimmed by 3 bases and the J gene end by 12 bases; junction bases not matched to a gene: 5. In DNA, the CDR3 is TGTGCCAGCAGCGATACAGGGGATCACACCTTC. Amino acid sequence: CASSDTGDHTF.

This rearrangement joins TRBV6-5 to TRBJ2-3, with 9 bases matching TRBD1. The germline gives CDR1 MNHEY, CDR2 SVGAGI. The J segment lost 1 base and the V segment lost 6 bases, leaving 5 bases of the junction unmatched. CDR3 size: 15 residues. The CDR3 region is CASRRTGEGTDTQYF. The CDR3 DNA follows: TGTGCCAGCAGACGGACAGGGGAAGGCACAGATACGCAGTATTTT.

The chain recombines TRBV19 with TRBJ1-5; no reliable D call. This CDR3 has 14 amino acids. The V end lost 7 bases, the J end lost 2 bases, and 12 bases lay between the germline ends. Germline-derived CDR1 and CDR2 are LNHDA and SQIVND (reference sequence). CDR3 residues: CASNNGEGNQPQHF. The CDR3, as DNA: TGTGCCAGTAACAATGGCGAGGGCAATCAGCCCCAGCATTTT.

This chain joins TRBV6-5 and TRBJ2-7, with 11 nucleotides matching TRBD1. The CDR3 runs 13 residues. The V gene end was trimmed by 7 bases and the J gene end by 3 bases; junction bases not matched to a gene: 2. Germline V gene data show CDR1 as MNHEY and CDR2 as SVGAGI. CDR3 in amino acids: CASKGTGGYEQYF. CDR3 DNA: TGTGCCAGCAAAGGGACAGGGGGCTACGAGCAGTACTTC.

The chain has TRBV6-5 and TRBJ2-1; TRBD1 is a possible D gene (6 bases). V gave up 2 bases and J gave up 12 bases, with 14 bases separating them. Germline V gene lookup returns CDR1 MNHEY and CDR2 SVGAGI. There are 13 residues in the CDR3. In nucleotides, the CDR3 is TGTGCCAGCAGTTACCTGCAGGGGTATGGGCAGTTCTTC. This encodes CASSYLQGYGQFF.

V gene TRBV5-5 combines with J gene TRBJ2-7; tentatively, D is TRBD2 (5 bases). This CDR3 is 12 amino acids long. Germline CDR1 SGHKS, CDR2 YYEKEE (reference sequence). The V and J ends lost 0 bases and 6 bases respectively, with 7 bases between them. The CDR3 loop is CASSLAGIEQYF. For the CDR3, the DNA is TGTGCCAGCAGCTTGGCCGGGATCGAGCAGTACTTC. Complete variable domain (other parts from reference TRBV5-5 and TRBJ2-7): DAGVTQSPTHLIKTRGQQVTLRCSPISGHKSVSWYQQVLGQGPQFIFQYYEKEERGRGNFPDRFSARQFPNYSSELNVNALLLGDSALYLCASSLAGIEQYFGPGTRLTVT.

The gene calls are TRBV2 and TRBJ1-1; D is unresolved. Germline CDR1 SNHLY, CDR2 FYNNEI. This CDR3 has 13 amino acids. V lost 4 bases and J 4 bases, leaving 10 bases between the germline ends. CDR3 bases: TGTGCCAGCAGTGGATCCCGGGGCACTGAAGCTTTCTTT. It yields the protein CASSGSRGTEAFF.

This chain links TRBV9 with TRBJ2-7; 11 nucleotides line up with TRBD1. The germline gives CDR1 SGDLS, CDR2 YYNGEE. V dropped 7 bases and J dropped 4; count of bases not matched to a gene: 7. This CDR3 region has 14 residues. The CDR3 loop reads CASSLGTGGYEQYF. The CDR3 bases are TGTGCCAGCTCCCTGGGGACAGGGGGTTACGAGCAGTACTTC.

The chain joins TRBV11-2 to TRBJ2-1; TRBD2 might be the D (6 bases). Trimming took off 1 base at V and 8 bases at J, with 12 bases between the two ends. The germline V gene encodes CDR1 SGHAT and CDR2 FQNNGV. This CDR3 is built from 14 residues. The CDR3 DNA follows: TGTGCCAGCAGCTTAGGTTTGGAGGGAGATGAGCAGTTCTTC. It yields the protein CASSLGLEGDEQFF.

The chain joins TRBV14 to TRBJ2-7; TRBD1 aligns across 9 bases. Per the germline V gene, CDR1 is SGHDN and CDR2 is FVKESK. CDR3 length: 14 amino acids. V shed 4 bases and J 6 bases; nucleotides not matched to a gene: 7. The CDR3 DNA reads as TGTGCCAGCAGCCCACGGGACAGGGCGGGCGAGCAGTACTTC. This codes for CASSPRDRAGEQYF.

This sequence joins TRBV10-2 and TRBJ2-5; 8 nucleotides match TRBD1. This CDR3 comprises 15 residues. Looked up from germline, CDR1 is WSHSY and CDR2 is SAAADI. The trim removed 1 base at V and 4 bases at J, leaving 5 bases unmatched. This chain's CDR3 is CASSEWQGARETQYF. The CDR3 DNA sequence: TGCGCCAGCAGTGAGTGGCAGGGGGCTAGAGAGACCCAGTACTTC.

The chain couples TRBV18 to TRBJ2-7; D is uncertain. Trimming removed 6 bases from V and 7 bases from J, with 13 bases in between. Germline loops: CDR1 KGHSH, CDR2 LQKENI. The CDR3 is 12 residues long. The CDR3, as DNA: TGTGCCAGCTCGCCCGCAGGAACAGAGCAGTACTTC. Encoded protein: CASSPAGTEQYF.

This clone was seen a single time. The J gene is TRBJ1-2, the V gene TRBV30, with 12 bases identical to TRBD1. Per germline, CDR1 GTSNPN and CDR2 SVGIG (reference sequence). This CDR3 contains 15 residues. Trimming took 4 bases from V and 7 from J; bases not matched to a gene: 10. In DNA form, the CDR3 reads TGTGCCTGGACACCAACCGGGACAGGGGGCGGTGGCTACACCTTC. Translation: CAWTPTGTGGGGYTF.

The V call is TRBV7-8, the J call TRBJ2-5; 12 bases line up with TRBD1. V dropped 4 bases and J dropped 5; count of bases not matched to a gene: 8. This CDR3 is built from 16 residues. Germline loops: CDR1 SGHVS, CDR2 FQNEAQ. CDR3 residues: CASSSPGQGAWETQYF. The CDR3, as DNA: TGTGCCAGCAGCTCACCGGGACAGGGGGCCTGGGAGACCCAGTACTTC.

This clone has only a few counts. The CDR3 bases are TGTGCCAGCAGCGGGGGACTAGCGGGGGCCTACGAGCAGTACTTC. Residues: CASSGGLAGAYEQYF. This chain joins TRBV5-4 and TRBJ2-7; 14 positions agree with TRBD2. This CDR3 comprises 15 residues. Losses at the gene ends were 4 bases for V and 2 bases for J; bases not matched to a gene: 2. CDR1 and CDR2 from the germline V gene are SGHNT and YYREEE (reference sequence).

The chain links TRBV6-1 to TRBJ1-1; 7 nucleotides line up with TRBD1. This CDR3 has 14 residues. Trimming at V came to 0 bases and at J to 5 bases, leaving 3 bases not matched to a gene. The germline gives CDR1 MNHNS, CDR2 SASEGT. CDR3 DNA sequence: TGTGCCAGCAGTGAAGCGCTCAGGGGGACTGAAGCTTTCTTT. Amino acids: CASSEALRGTEAFF.

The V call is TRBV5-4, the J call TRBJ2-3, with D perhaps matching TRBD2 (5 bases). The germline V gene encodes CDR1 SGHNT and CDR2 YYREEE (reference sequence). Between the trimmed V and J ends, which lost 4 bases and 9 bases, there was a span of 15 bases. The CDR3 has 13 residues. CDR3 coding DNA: TGTGCCAGCAGCCTTTCGGGATCTCCGACGCAGTATTTT. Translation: CASSLSGSPTQYF.

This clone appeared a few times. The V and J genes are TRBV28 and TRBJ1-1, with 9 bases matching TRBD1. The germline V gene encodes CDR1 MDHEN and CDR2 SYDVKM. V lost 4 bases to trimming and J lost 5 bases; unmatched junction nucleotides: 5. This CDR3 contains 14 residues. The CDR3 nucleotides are TGTGCCAGCAGTTCCACAGGGGGCGCAACTGAAGCTTTCTTT. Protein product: CASSSTGGATEAFF. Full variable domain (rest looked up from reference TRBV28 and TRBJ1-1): DVKVTQSSRYLVKRTGEKVFLECVQDMDHENMFWYRQDPGLGLRLIYFSYDVKMKEKGDIPEGYSVSREKKERFSLILESASTNQTSMYLCASSSTGGATEAFFGQGTRLTVV.

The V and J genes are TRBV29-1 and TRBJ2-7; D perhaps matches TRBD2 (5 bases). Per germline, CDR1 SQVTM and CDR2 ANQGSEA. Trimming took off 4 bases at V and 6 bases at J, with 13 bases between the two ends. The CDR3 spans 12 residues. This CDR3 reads CSVGNQRREQYF. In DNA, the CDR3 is TGCAGCGTTGGGAATCAGCGGCGCGAGCAGTACTTC.

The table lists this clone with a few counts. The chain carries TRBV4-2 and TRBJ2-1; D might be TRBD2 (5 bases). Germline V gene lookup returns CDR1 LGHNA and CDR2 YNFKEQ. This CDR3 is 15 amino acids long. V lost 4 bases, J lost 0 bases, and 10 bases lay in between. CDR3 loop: CASSPLAGSYNEQFF. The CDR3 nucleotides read TGTGCCAGCAGCCCCCTGGCGGGCTCCTACAATGAGCAGTTCTTC.